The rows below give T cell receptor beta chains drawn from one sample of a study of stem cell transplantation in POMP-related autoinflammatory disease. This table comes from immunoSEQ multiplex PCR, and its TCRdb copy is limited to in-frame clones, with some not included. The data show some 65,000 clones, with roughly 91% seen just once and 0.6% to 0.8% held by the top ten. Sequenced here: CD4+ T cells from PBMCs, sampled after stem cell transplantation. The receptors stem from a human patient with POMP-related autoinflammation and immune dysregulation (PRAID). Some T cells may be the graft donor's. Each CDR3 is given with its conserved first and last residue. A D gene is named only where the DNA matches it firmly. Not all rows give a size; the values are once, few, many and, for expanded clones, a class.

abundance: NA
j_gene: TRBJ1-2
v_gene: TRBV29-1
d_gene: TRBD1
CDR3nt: TGCAGCACGAGGGACAGTAACTATGGCTACACCTTC
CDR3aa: CSTRDSNYGYTF

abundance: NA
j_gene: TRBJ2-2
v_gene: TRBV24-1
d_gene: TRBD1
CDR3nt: TGTGCCACCAGTGATCTTGGACAGGGGGTTAACACCGGGGAGCTGTTTTTT
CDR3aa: CATSDLGQGVNTGELFF

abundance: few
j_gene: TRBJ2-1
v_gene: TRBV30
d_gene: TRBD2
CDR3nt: TGTGCCTGGAGTGTAGCGGGATTGTCCAATGAGCAGTTCTTC
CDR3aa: CAWSVAGLSNEQFF

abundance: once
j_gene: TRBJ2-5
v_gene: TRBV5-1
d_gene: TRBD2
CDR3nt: TGCGCCAGCACCCAGCTAGCGGGGCAAGAGACCCAGTACTTC
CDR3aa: CASTQLAGQETQYF

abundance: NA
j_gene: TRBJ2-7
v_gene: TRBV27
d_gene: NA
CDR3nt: TGTGCCAGCAGTTTATCCGCCGGGACAAGTATGTACGAGCAGTACTTC
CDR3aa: CASSLSAGTSMYEQYF

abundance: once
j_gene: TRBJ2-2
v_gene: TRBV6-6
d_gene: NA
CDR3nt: TGTGCCAGCAGTCCCCCTAACACCGGGGAGCTGTTTTTT
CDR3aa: CASSPPNTGELFF

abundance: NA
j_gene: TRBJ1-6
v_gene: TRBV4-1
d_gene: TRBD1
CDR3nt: TGCGCCAGCAGCCAAGGAGCTCCGGGACAGGGTTATTCACCCCTCCACTTT
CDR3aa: CASSQGAPGQGYSPLHF

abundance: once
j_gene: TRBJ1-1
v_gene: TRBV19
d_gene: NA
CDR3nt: TGTGCCAGTAACCCAGTCGCGGTCATGAACACTGAAGCTTTCTTT
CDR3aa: CASNPVAVMNTEAFF

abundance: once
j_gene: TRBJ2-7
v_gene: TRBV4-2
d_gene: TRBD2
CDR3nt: TGTGCCAGCAGCCAAACTAGCGGGAGCTCCTACGAGCAGTACTTC
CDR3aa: CASSQTSGSSYEQYF

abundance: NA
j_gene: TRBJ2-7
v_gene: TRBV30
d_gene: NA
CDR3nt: TGTGCCTGGAGCACGGGAGCCTACTACGAGCAGTACTTC
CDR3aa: CAWSTGAYYEQYF

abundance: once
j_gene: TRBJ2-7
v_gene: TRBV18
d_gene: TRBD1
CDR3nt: TGTGCCAGCTCACCGGGACAGACCTCCTACGAGCAGTACTTC
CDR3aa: CASSPGQTSYEQYF

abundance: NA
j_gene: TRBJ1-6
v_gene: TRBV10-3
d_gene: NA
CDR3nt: TGTGCCATCAGTGAGAGCTATAATTCACCCCTCCACTTT
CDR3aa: CAISESYNSPLHF

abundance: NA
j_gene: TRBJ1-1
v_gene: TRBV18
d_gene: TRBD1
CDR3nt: TGTGCCAGCTCACCACGGGGACAGGCGAACACTGAAGCTTTCTTT
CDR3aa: CASSPRGQANTEAFF

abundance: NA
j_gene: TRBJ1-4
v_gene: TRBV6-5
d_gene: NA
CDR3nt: TGTGCCAGCAGTTACGGAGACAGGATTAATGAAAAACTGTTTTTT
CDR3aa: CASSYGDRINEKLFF

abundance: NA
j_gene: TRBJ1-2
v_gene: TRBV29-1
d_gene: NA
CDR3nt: TGCAGCGTTTACCTCGGACTCCGTGGAGGAGGTCATGGCTACACCTTC
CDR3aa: CSVYLGLRGGGHGYTF

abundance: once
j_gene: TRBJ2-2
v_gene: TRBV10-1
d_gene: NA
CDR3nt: TGCGCCAGCAGTGGGGCCGGGAAGCTGTTTTTT
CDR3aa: CASSGAGKLFF

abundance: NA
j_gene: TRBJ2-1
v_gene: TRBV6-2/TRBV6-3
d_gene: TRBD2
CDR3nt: TGTGCCAGCAGCACATTTACGGGACTAGCGAGGCCGGGCGAGCAGTTCTTC
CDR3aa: CASSTFTGLARPGEQFF

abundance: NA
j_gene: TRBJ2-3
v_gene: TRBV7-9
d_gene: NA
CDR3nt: TGTGCCAGCGGACAGTCTAGCACAGATACGCAGTATTTT
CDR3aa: CASGQSSTDTQYF

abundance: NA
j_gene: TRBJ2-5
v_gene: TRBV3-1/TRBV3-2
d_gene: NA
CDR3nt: TGTGCCAGCAGCCTAGGAACGGTGTACCAAGAGACCCAGTACTTC
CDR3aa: CASSLGTVYQETQYF

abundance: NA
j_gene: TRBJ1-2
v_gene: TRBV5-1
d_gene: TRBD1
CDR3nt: TGCGCCAGCAGCTTGGCCCCCGGACAGGGTAATGGCTACACCTTC
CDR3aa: CASSLAPGQGNGYTF

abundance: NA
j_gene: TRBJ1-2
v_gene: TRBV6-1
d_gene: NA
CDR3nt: TGTGCCAGCAGTGAAGTTGGGGGCTTTGGCTACACCTTC
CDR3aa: CASSEVGGFGYTF

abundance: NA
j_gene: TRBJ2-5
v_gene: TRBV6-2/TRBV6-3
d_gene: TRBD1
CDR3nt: TGTGCCAGCAGTTACGGACGGACAGGGCAAGAGACCCAGTACTTC
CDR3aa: CASSYGRTGQETQYF

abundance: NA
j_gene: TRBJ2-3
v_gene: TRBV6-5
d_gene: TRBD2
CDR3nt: TGTGCCAGCAGTCGACTAGCGGGCCACACAGATACGCAGTATTTT
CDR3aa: CASSRLAGHTDTQYF

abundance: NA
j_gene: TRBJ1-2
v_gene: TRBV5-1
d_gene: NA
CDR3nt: TGCGCCAGTTCCGGGACGGACTATGGCTACACCTTC
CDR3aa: CASSGTDYGYTF

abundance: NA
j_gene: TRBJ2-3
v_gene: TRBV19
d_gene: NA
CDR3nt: TGTGCCAGTAGTCCGACAGAGTCAGATACGCAGTATTTT
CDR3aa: CASSPTESDTQYF

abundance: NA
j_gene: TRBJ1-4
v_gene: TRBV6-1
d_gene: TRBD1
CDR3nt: TGTGCCAGCAGTGAACAGGACAGGTCAGCTAATGAAAAACTGTTTTTT
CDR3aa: CASSEQDRSANEKLFF

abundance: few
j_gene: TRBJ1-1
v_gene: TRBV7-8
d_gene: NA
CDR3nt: TGTGCCAGCAGCAAGGGGGGGAACACTGAAGCTTTCTTT
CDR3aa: CASSKGGNTEAFF

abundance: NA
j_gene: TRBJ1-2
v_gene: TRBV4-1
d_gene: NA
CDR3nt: TGCGCCAGCAGCCTTTATGCGGGGGGGGATGGCTACACCTTC
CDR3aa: CASSLYAGGDGYTF

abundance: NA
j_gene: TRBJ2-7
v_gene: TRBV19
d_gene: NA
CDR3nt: TGTGCCAGCACCGGGTCGGGGCAAGGCTCCTACGAGCAGTACTTC
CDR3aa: CASTGSGQGSYEQYF

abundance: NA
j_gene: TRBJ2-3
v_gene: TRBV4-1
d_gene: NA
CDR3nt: TGCGCCAGCAGCCAAGATGGGGCGGGGTTCGGCACAGATACGCAGTATTTT
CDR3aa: CASSQDGAGFGTDTQYF

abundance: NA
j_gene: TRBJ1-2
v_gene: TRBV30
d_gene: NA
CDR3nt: TGTGCCTGGAGTGTACGATTGGCCCGATCCACCTTC
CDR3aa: CAWSVRLARSTF

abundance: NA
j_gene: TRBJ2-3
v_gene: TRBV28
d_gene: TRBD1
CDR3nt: TGTGCCAGCAGCCCGACAGGGGGCGCAGCAGATACGCAGTATTTT
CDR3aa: CASSPTGGAADTQYF

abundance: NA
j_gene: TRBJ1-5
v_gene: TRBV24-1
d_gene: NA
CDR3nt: TGTGCCACCAGTGATTTGCATCAGCCCCAGCATTTT
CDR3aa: CATSDLHQPQHF

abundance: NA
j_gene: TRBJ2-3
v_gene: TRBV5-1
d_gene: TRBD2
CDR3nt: TGCGCCAGCAGCTTGGCGGGACTAGTAACCGGCACAGATACGCAGTATTTT
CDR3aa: CASSLAGLVTGTDTQYF

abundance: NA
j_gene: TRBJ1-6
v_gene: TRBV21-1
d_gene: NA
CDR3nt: TGTGCCAGCAGCAAAGCGGGACAGGAAGATAATTCACCCCTCCACTTT
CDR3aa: CASSKAGQEDNSPLHF

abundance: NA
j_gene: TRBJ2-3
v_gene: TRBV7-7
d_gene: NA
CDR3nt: TGTGCCAGCAGCTTGACGGGGACAGATACGCAGTATTTT
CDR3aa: CASSLTGTDTQYF

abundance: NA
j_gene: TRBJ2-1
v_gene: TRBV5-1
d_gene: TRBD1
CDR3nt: TGCGCCAGCAGCTTGGAGGACAGGGTGAATGAGCAGTTCTTC
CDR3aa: CASSLEDRVNEQFF

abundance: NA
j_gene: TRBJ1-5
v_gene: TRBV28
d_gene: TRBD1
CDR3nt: TGTGCCAGCAGAAACAGGGGGAGCAATCAGCCCCAGCATTTT
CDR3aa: CASRNRGSNQPQHF

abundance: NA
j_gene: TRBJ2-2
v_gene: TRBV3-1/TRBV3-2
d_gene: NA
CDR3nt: TGTGCCAGCAGCCAAGAGGCGGTCTCCGGGGAGCTGTTTTTT
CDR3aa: CASSQEAVSGELFF

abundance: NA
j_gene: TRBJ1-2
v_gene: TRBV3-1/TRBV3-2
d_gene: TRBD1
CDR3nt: TGTGCCAGCAGCCCCGTACAGGGGAACGAATTTGGCTACACCTTC
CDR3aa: CASSPVQGNEFGYTF

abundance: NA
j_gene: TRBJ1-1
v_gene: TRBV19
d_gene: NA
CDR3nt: TGTGCCAGTAGTAAGGGGAGCACTGAAGCTTTCTTT
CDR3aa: CASSKGSTEAFF

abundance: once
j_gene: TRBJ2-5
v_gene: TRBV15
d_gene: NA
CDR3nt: TGTGCCACCAGAGGAGCAAGGGGTGGTGAGACCCAGTACTTC
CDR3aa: CATRGARGGETQYF